A selection of T cell receptor beta chains follows, all from one sample in a study of a mutant IDH1 vaccine in newly diagnosed glioma. The antigens these receptors bind are not known. Measured with immunoSEQ multiplex PCR; TCRdb has only the in-frame clones, and not every one. The table lists 40,000 or so clones, 65% to 85% of them singletons, with 2% to 2.5% in the top ten. Sequences were derived from PBMCs, sampled from a glioma patient whose treatment included an IDH1 peptide vaccine. The receptors derive from a woman aged 18-29 years with glioma. Some clones in this sample may be carry-over from other donors' samples. CDR3s include the opening cysteine and the closing phenylalanine or tryptophan. Fields, in order: V gene, D gene, J gene, clone size, CDR3 DNA, CDR3 protein. A D gene is named only where the DNA matches it firmly. Clone size is given for some rows only: seen once, a few or many times, or a class if the clone is expanded.

v_call: TRBV19
d_call: TRBD1
j_call: TRBJ2-3
clone_size: .
cdr3_nt: TGTGCCAGTAGTACCCCGGACAGGGGATTCACAGATACGCAGTATTTT
cdr3_aa: CASSTPDRGFTDTQYF

v_call: TRBV6-5
d_call: .
j_call: TRBJ1-2
clone_size: .
cdr3_nt: TGTGCCAGCAGTTACTCGACCACGGGACATGGCTACACCTTC
cdr3_aa: CASSYSTTGHGYTF

v_call: TRBV7-9
d_call: .
j_call: TRBJ1-3
clone_size: once
cdr3_nt: TGTGCCAGCAGCTTATTGGGGAATACTGGAAACACCATATATTTT
cdr3_aa: CASSLLGNTGNTIYF

v_call: TRBV2
d_call: TRBD1
j_call: TRBJ1-1
clone_size: once
cdr3_nt: TGTGCCAGCAGTGAACAGACCCGGGGACAGCCTAAAGCTTTCTTT
cdr3_aa: CASSEQTRGQPKAFF

v_call: TRBV4-3
d_call: TRBD2
j_call: TRBJ2-3
clone_size: .
cdr3_nt: TGCGCCAGCAGCTTTGACCCGCGGGGGGCCCCTTGGGAAGATACGCAGTATTTT
cdr3_aa: CASSFDPRGAPWEDTQYF

v_call: TRBV6-1
d_call: .
j_call: TRBJ1-1
clone_size: .
cdr3_nt: TGTGCCAGCAGTGAAAAGGAGAACACTGAAGCTTTCTTT
cdr3_aa: CASSEKENTEAFF

v_call: TRBV11-3
d_call: .
j_call: TRBJ1-4
clone_size: .
cdr3_nt: TGTGCCAGCAGTAACCCTGGCCTTAATGAAAAACTGTTTTTT
cdr3_aa: CASSNPGLNEKLFF

v_call: TRBV27
d_call: TRBD2
j_call: TRBJ2-3
clone_size: .
cdr3_nt: TGTGCCAGCAGTTTTTTTACTAGCGGGAGGGATACGCAGTATTTT
cdr3_aa: CASSFFTSGRDTQYF

v_call: TRBV5-4
d_call: .
j_call: TRBJ1-1
clone_size: .
cdr3_nt: TGTGCCAGCAGTATACAGGGACGCACTGAAGCTTTCTTT
cdr3_aa: CASSIQGRTEAFF

v_call: TRBV5-1
d_call: TRBD1
j_call: TRBJ2-3
clone_size: .
cdr3_nt: TGCGCCAGCAGCTTGGGAAGGTTGGGACAGGCCACTAGCACAGATACGCAGTATTTT
cdr3_aa: CASSLGRLGQATSTDTQYF

v_call: TRBV23-1
d_call: .
j_call: TRBJ1-1
clone_size: .
cdr3_nt: TGCGCCAGCAGTCAAGGGGGAACAGGGCCGAACACTGAAGCTTTCTTT
cdr3_aa: CASSQGGTGPNTEAFF

v_call: TRBV19
d_call: .
j_call: TRBJ1-5
clone_size: .
cdr3_nt: TGTGCCAGTACCCCAGGACAGCCACATAGCAATCAGCCCCAGCATTTT
cdr3_aa: CASTPGQPHSNQPQHF

v_call: TRBV6-5
d_call: TRBD1
j_call: TRBJ2-1
clone_size: once
cdr3_nt: TGTGCCAGCAGTTACTCGGGACAGTCCTACAATGAGCAGTTCTTC
cdr3_aa: CASSYSGQSYNEQFF

v_call: TRBV11-2
d_call: TRBD2
j_call: TRBJ2-7
clone_size: .
cdr3_nt: TGTGCCAGCAGCCGCCGGACTAGCGGAGAAATAGAGCAGTACTTC
cdr3_aa: CASSRRTSGEIEQYF

v_call: TRBV6-1
d_call: TRBD1
j_call: TRBJ1-1
clone_size: .
cdr3_nt: TGTGCCAGCAGGGTTACTCAGGGGGCGGCTGAAGCTTTCTTT
cdr3_aa: CASRVTQGAAEAFF

v_call: TRBV7-8
d_call: TRBD2
j_call: TRBJ2-1
clone_size: .
cdr3_nt: TGTGCCAGCAGTCCAGATTCCGGGACTAGCGGGAGGTATGAGCAGTTCTTC
cdr3_aa: CASSPDSGTSGRYEQFF

v_call: TRBV18
d_call: TRBD1
j_call: TRBJ2-5
clone_size: once
cdr3_nt: TGTGCCAGCTCACCAAACCAGGGGGCCCAAGAGACCCAGTACTTC
cdr3_aa: CASSPNQGAQETQYF

v_call: TRBV9
d_call: TRBD2
j_call: TRBJ2-1
clone_size: .
cdr3_nt: TGTGCCAGCAGCGTAGGGGGCGGGAGGGGAAGGGACAATGAGCAGTTCTTC
cdr3_aa: CASSVGGGRGRDNEQFF

v_call: TRBV5-1
d_call: .
j_call: TRBJ2-7
clone_size: .
cdr3_nt: TGCGCCAGCAGCTTGGCCTTTAGTGCTACCGACCGGGTCCTCTTC
cdr3_aa: CASSLAFSATDRVLF

v_call: TRBV2
d_call: TRBD2
j_call: TRBJ2-7
clone_size: .
cdr3_nt: TGTGCCAGCAGTCTAGCGGGGAGGGGTGAGCAGTACTTC
cdr3_aa: CASSLAGRGEQYF

v_call: TRBV4-2
d_call: .
j_call: TRBJ1-2
clone_size: .
cdr3_nt: TGTGCCAGCAGCCAAGACCCCGGACAGCTTAACTATGGCTACACCTTC
cdr3_aa: CASSQDPGQLNYGYTF

v_call: TRBV14
d_call: .
j_call: TRBJ2-7
clone_size: .
cdr3_nt: TGTGCCAGCAGCCAGACGGGGATTGTTCTTGTCGAGCAGTACTTC
cdr3_aa: CASSQTGIVLVEQYF